This note documents a single TCR beta chain sequence. The antigen is not known. Peripheral blood genomic DNA, not sorted cells or RNA, was the template. The sample belongs to a study of T cell repertoires in aging, cancer and after chemotherapy. Turning to the study itself: Donor ages fell into six groups from 30 or younger up to 70 or older. Study observations and caveats: Compared with age-matched healthy donors, untreated hematological or solid cancer patients showed higher blood TCR clonality.

Multiplex touch-down PCR with TRB-A/B primers amplified rearranged V-D-J TRB sequences. From the multiplex PCR reads, TCRdb called clonotypes with MiXCR, one entry per CDR3 protein. The sample includes more than 9,000 distinct CDR3 sequences, around 44% of them seen just once. V lost 5 bases and J 0 bases, leaving 14 bases between the germline ends. Per the germline V gene, CDR1 is LNHDA and CDR2 is SQIVND (reference sequence). The CDR3 consists of 17 residues. What was sequenced was blood. The sequence derives from a human donor in good health. J is TRBJ2-6 and V is TRBV19; a weak D match, TRBD1 (6 bases). CDR3 protein: CASSPGTRTSGANVLTF. For the CDR3, the DNA is TGTGCCAGTAGTCCTGGGACACGGACCTCTGGGGCCAACGTCCTGACTTTC.